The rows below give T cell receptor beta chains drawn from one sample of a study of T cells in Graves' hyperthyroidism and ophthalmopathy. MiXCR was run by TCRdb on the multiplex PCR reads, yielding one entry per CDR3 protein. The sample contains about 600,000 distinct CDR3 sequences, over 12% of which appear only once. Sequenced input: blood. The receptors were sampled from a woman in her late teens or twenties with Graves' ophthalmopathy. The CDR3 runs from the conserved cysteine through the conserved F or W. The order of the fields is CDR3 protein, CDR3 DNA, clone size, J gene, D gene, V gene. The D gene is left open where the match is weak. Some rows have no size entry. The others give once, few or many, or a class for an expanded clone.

CDR3: CASSFTSGRLNEQFF
DNA: TGTGCCAGCAGTTTTACTAGCGGGAGACTCAATGAGCAGTTCTTC
size: many
J: TRBJ2-1
D: TRBD2
V: TRBV6-2/TRBV6-3

CDR3: CASSTAGAADTQYF
DNA: TGTGCCAGCAGCACAGCCGGCGCCGCAGATACGCAGTATTTT
size: many
J: TRBJ2-3
D: -
V: TRBV28

CDR3: CASHLTGYQETQYF
DNA: TGTGCCAGCCACCTGACAGGATACCAAGAGACCCAGTACTTC
size: -
J: TRBJ2-5
D: -
V: TRBV19

CDR3: CASLPATDTQYF
DNA: TGTGCCAGCTTACCTGCGACAGATACGCAGTATTTT
size: -
J: TRBJ2-3
D: -
V: TRBV18

CDR3: CSAREGTSGQWWNEQFF
DNA: TGCAGTGCTAGAGAGGGGACTAGCGGACAGTGGTGGAATGAGCAGTTCTTC
size: many
J: TRBJ2-1
D: TRBD2
V: TRBV20-1

CDR3: CASNPNLKEKQFF
DNA: TGTGCCAGCAATCCCAACCTTAAAGAGAAGCAGTTCTTC
size: few
J: TRBJ2-1
D: -
V: TRBV12-3/TRBV12-4

CDR3: CASSPLDRENTEAFF
DNA: TGTGCCAGCAGCCCACTGGACAGAGAGAACACTGAAGCTTTCTTT
size: many
J: TRBJ1-1
D: -
V: TRBV13

CDR3: CASTHPGFDYGYTF
DNA: TGTGCCAGCACCCACCCGGGGTTCGACTATGGCTACACCTTC
size: many
J: TRBJ1-2
D: -
V: TRBV12-3/TRBV12-4

CDR3: CASSLALAGSSYNEQFF
DNA: TGTGCCAGCAGCTTAGCGCTAGCGGGTTCTTCCTACAATGAGCAGTTCTTC
size: many
J: TRBJ2-1
D: TRBD2
V: TRBV7-2

CDR3: CASSFSGTGGFYQETQYF
DNA: TGCGCCAGCAGCTTTTCCGGGACAGGGGGCTTTTACCAAGAGACCCAGTACTTC
size: few
J: TRBJ2-5
D: TRBD1
V: TRBV5-1

CDR3: CASSPAVGIGASGEQFF
DNA: TGTGCCAGCAGCCCAGCGGTTGGAATCGGGGCGTCCGGTGAGCAGTTCTTC
size: many
J: TRBJ2-1
D: -
V: TRBV11-3

CDR3: CASSPPSTDTQYF
DNA: TGTGCCAGCAGCCCCCCTTCCACAGATACGCAGTATTTT
size: many
J: TRBJ2-3
D: -
V: TRBV18

CDR3: CASSLGVHRTGDEQFF
DNA: TGCGCCAGCAGCTTGGGGGTCCATCGGACGGGCGATGAGCAGTTCTTC
size: many
J: TRBJ2-1
D: -
V: TRBV5-1

CDR3: CASADSRLRVTDTQYF
DNA: TGTGCCAGTGCCGATTCAAGGTTAAGGGTCACAGATACGCAGTATTTT
size: few
J: TRBJ2-3
D: -
V: TRBV19

CDR3: CASSSGLADYNEQYF
DNA: TGCGCCAGCAGCTCGGGACTAGCGGACTACAATGAGCAGTACTTC
size: -
J: TRBJ2-7
D: TRBD2
V: TRBV5-1

CDR3: CASSLGQVGQPQHF
DNA: TGTGCCAGCAGCCTCGGACAGGTCGGTCAGCCCCAGCATTTT
size: once
J: TRBJ1-5
D: -
V: TRBV3-2

CDR3: CASSATGGGQPQHF
DNA: TGTGCCAGCAGCGCGACAGGGGGAGGTCAGCCCCAGCATTTT
size: -
J: TRBJ1-5
D: TRBD1
V: TRBV9

CDR3: CASSFPVFYGYTF
DNA: TGTGCCAGCAGTTTCCCAGTGTTTTATGGCTACACCTTC
size: few
J: TRBJ1-2
D: -
V: TRBV6-2/TRBV6-3

CDR3: CASSYGGARDEQYF
DNA: TGTGCCAGCAGTTACGGGGGAGCGAGGGACGAGCAGTACTTC
size: -
J: TRBJ2-7
D: -
V: TRBV6-5

CDR3: CASSQEWLAGGEETQYF
DNA: TGTGCCAGCAGCCAAGAATGGCTAGCGGGAGGCGAGGAGACCCAGTACTTC
size: few
J: TRBJ2-5
D: TRBD2
V: TRBV14

CDR3: CASTPRVLAVSYEQYF
DNA: TGTGCCAGTACCCCACGTGTGTTAGCGGTCTCCTACGAGCAGTACTTC
size: -
J: TRBJ2-7
D: -
V: TRBV19

CDR3: CASSYQGYGNTIYF
DNA: TGTGCCAGCAGCTACCAGGGGTACGGAAACACCATATATTTT
size: many
J: TRBJ1-3
D: -
V: TRBV12-3/TRBV12-4

CDR3: CASSQGKGLNNEKLFF
DNA: TGCGCCAGCAGCCAAGGCAAGGGGCTCAATAATGAAAAACTGTTTTTT
size: few
J: TRBJ1-4
D: -
V: TRBV4-1

CDR3: CSARGHQPQHF
DNA: TGCAGTGCTAGGGGACATCAGCCCCAGCATTTT
size: -
J: TRBJ1-5
D: -
V: TRBV20-1

CDR3: CSVTPQGADYGYTF
DNA: TGCAGCGTGACCCCACAGGGGGCGGACTATGGCTACACCTTC
size: -
J: TRBJ1-2
D: TRBD1
V: TRBV29-1

CDR3: CASIQTQNYGYTF
DNA: TGTGCCAGCATCCAGACACAGAACTATGGCTACACCTTC
size: few
J: TRBJ1-2
D: -
V: TRBV28

CDR3: CASSDGSGRHEQFF
DNA: TGTGCCAGCAGTGATGGTAGCGGGAGACATGAGCAGTTCTTC
size: few
J: TRBJ2-1
D: TRBD2
V: TRBV2

CDR3: CASKARGGNQPQHF
DNA: TGTGCCAGCAAGGCCAGGGGGGGCAATCAGCCCCAGCATTTT
size: many
J: TRBJ1-5
D: TRBD1
V: TRBV27

CDR3: CASSLAQRRLAGAYRYEQYF
DNA: TGCGCCAGCAGCTTGGCCCAGAGAAGACTAGCGGGGGCGTACCGCTACGAGCAGTACTTC
size: many
J: TRBJ2-7
D: TRBD2
V: TRBV5-1

CDR3: CSVVIGTSGSSDTQYF
DNA: TGCAGCGTAGTAATTGGGACTAGCGGGAGTTCAGATACGCAGTATTTT
size: many
J: TRBJ2-3
D: TRBD2
V: TRBV29-1

CDR3: CASSLSPGYEAFF
DNA: TGTGCCAGCAGCTTGTCCCCGGGATATGAAGCTTTCTTT
size: many
J: TRBJ1-1
D: -
V: TRBV7-3

CDR3: CSATKPEEGHIPYEQYF
DNA: TGCAGTGCTACCAAGCCGGAGGAGGGCCATATTCCCTACGAGCAGTACTTC
size: many
J: TRBJ2-7
D: -
V: TRBV20-1

CDR3: CASSLWRTGELFF
DNA: TGTGCCAGCAGCTTATGGCGGACCGGGGAGCTGTTTTTT
size: few
J: TRBJ2-2
D: -
V: TRBV7-3

CDR3: CASSMTAGYNEQFF
DNA: TGTGCCAGTAGTATGACGGCAGGGTATAATGAGCAGTTCTTC
size: few
J: TRBJ2-1
D: -
V: TRBV19

CDR3: CASSLTLRADHSTDTQYF
DNA: TGCGCCAGCAGCCTCACGTTGCGGGCCGATCATAGCACAGATACGCAGTATTTT
size: few
J: TRBJ2-3
D: -
V: TRBV4-1

CDR3: CASSFGTEVDTIYF
DNA: TGTGCCAGCAGCTTCGGGACGGAGGTAGACACCATATATTTT
size: few
J: TRBJ1-3
D: -
V: TRBV7-8

CDR3: CAWSAGTTSYNEQFF
DNA: TGTGCCTGGAGTGCCGGGACAACTTCCTACAATGAGCAGTTCTTC
size: -
J: TRBJ2-1
D: -
V: TRBV30

CDR3: CASSLGGNRGNQPQHF
DNA: TGTGCCAGCAGCCTGGGCGGGAATAGGGGCAATCAGCCCCAGCATTTT
size: many
J: TRBJ1-5
D: -
V: TRBV28

CDR3: CASRTGTSGYNEQFF
DNA: TGTGCCAGTCGCACCGGGACTAGCGGCTACAATGAGCAGTTCTTC
size: many
J: TRBJ2-1
D: TRBD2
V: TRBV28

CDR3: CASSLTGGGFDEKLFF
DNA: TGCGCCAGCAGCCTCACCGGGGGGGGATTTGATGAAAAACTGTTTTTT
size: -
J: TRBJ1-4
D: -
V: TRBV5-1

CDR3: CASSQSPPGQGADTQYF
DNA: TGCGCCAGCAGCCAATCTCCGCCGGGACAGGGTGCAGATACGCAGTATTTT
size: many
J: TRBJ2-3
D: TRBD1
V: TRBV4-3

CDR3: CASSGLTAGNYEQYF
DNA: TGTGCCAGCAGCGGCCTGACCGCTGGAAACTACGAGCAGTACTTC
size: many
J: TRBJ2-7
D: -
V: TRBV28

CDR3: CASPLPDPYGYTF
DNA: TGTGCCAGTCCGCTACCCGACCCCTATGGCTACACCTTC
size: -
J: TRBJ1-2
D: -
V: TRBV7-9

CDR3: CASSSGRSEGGFF
DNA: TGTGCCAGCAGTTCGGGACGATCTGAGGGTGGTTTCTTT
size: many
J: TRBJ1-1
D: -
V: TRBV6-2/TRBV6-3

CDR3: CASSFAGEQFF
DNA: TGTGCCAGCAGCTTTGCCGGTGAGCAGTTCTTC
size: -
J: TRBJ2-1
D: -
V: TRBV7-9

CDR3: CASSSRASAHNEQFF
DNA: TGTGCCAGCAGCTCCCGTGCGAGCGCCCACAATGAGCAGTTCTTC
size: many
J: TRBJ2-1
D: -
V: TRBV9

CDR3: CASSPTPGQLTYEQYF
DNA: TGTGCCAGCAGCCCCACTCCGGGACAGCTCACCTACGAGCAGTACTTC
size: few
J: TRBJ2-7
D: TRBD1
V: TRBV6-1

CDR3: CASSPLDSSFGTDTQYF
DNA: TGTGCCAGCTCACCACTGGACTCGAGTTTCGGCACAGATACGCAGTATTTT
size: many
J: TRBJ2-3
D: -
V: TRBV18

CDR3: CASSLGPQGSSGNTIYF
DNA: TGTGCCAGCAGCTTAGGCCCACAGGGTAGCTCTGGAAACACCATATATTTT
size: -
J: TRBJ1-3
D: -
V: TRBV11-3

CDR3: CSVEGDNSYEQYF
DNA: TGCAGCGTTGAAGGGGACAACTCCTACGAGCAGTACTTC
size: few
J: TRBJ2-7
D: -
V: TRBV29-1

CDR3: CASSPGRGSLATNEKLFF
DNA: TGTGCCAGCAGCCCAGGAAGGGGCAGCCTTGCAACTAATGAAAAACTGTTTTTT
size: -
J: TRBJ1-4
D: -
V: TRBV7-2

CDR3: CSVPPGLDGYTF
DNA: TGCAGCGTTCCCCCGGGTCTTGATGGCTACACCTTC
size: -
J: TRBJ1-2
D: -
V: TRBV29-1

CDR3: CASSLERFMNTEAFF
DNA: TGTGCCAGCAGCTTAGAAAGGTTTATGAACACTGAAGCTTTCTTT
size: many
J: TRBJ1-1
D: -
V: TRBV7-8

CDR3: CASSQRGGNEQFF
DNA: TGTGCCAGCAGCCAAAGGGGAGGCAATGAGCAGTTCTTC
size: many
J: TRBJ2-1
D: -
V: TRBV3-1

CDR3: CAISRTGQGQGGYTF
DNA: TGTGCCATCAGTCGAACGGGACAGGGGCAGGGTGGCTACACCTTC
size: many
J: TRBJ1-2
D: TRBD1
V: TRBV10-3

CDR3: CASSMSPSSYIQYF
DNA: TGTGCCAGTAGTATGAGTCCTAGCAGTTACATTCAGTACTTC
size: many
J: TRBJ2-4
D: -
V: TRBV19

CDR3: CASSISGNSNQPQHF
DNA: TGTGCCAGCAGCATCTCAGGGAATAGCAATCAGCCCCAGCATTTT
size: many
J: TRBJ1-5
D: -
V: TRBV11-2